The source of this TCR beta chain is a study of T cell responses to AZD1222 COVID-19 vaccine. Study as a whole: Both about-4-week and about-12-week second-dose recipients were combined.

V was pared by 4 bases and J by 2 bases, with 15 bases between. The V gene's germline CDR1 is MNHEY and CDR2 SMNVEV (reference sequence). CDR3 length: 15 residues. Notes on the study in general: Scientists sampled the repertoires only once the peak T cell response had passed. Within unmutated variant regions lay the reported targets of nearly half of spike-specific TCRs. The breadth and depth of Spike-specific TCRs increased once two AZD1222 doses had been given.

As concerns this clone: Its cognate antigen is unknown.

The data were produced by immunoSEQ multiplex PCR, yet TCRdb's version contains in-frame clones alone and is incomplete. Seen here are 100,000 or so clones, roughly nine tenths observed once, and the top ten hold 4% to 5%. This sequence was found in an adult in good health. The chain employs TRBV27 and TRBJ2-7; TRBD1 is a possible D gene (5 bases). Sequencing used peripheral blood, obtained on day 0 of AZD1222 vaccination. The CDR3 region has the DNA TGTGCCAGCAGTTCCGACCTCATGACAGCCTACGAGCAGTACTTC. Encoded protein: CASSSDLMTAYEQYF.